The rows below give T cell receptor beta chains drawn from one sample of a study of lung T cells in sarcoidosis with Löfgren's syndrome. Using its own MiXCR run on the reads, TCRdb lists one record per CDR3 protein. Counted here are thousands of distinct CDR3 sequences, roughly 21% occurring once; the ten biggest clones make up under 30%. The specimen sequenced was CD4+ T cells from bronchoalveolar lavage fluid. Receptor source: a human donor with sarcoidosis (Löfgren's syndrome or another form), or a control subject (not recorded which). CDR3s include the opening cysteine and the closing phenylalanine or tryptophan. The D gene is left open where the match is weak. Size values are once, few and many counts, or a class for expanded clones, and some rows have none.

j_gene,d_gene,v_gene,abundance,len,CDR3nt,CDR3aa
TRBJ1-3,NA,TRBV7-2,NA,15,TGTGCCAGCAGCTTAATGGGACGGGCACGAAACACTATATATTTT,CASSLMGRARNTIYF
TRBJ2-7,NA,TRBV3-1,NA,14,TGTGCCAGCAGCCAAGAATTGTCCTCCTACGAGCAGTACTTC,CASSQELSSYEQYF
TRBJ1-1,NA,TRBV18,medium-sized,14,TGTGCCAGCTCGTCCCCGTGGGGGTCGACGGAAGCTTTCTTT,CASSSPWGSTEAFF
TRBJ1-6,TRBD1,TRBV20-1,few,16,TGCAGTGCTAGAGAATCTCAGGGGGCGCTAAGTTCACCCCTCCACTTT,CSARESQGALSSPLHF
TRBJ2-2,NA,TRBV5-4,many,16,TGTGCCAGCAGAACCTCAATAGGAGAATTCACCGGGGAGCTGTTTTTT,CASRTSIGEFTGELFF
TRBJ1-4,NA,TRBV27,medium-sized,12,TGTGCCAGCAGGCGTTTCAATGAAAAACTGTTTTTT,CASRRFNEKLFF
TRBJ2-5,TRBD2,TRBV11-2,many,15,TGTGCCAGCAGCTTTGCTAGCGGGGAGGGGGAGACCCAGTACTTC,CASSFASGEGETQYF
TRBJ1-3,NA,TRBV15,medium-sized,14,TGTGCCACCAGCAGAGGAAGCTCTGGAAACACCATATATTTT,CATSRGSSGNTIYF
TRBJ1-4,NA,TRBV20-1,NA,15,TGCAGTACTGGAGATTGGGCAGTTGGCGTTGAAAAACTGTTTTTT,CSTGDWAVGVEKLFF
TRBJ1-5,TRBD1,TRBV10-3,many,14,TGTGCCATCAGTGAAGGACAGGGTTTGGAGCCCCAGCATTTT,CAISEGQGLEPQHF
TRBJ2-3,NA,TRBV20-1,medium-sized,16,TGCAGTGCGATAAGGGAAGCGGCCGGTTGGGGAGATACGCAGTATTTT,CSAIREAAGWGDTQYF
TRBJ2-2,NA,TRBV5-1,NA,15,TGCGCCAGCCGCCCACAGGGATCTAATTCCGGGGAGCTGTTTTTT,CASRPQGSNSGELFF